A selection of T cell receptor beta chains follows, all from one sample in a study of T cell responses to AZD1222 COVID-19 vaccine. The method was immunoSEQ multiplex PCR; TCRdb's version includes in-frame clones alone and lacks a portion of them. Of about 100,000 clones in the sample, 92% are singletons; the top ten hold more than 1.5%. The material sequenced was peripheral blood, taken on day 0 of AZD1222 vaccination. These receptors were taken from an adult in good health. Both conserved end residues are part of each CDR3. A D gene is named only where the DNA matches it firmly. Size values are once, few and many counts, or a class for expanded clones, and some rows have none.

CDR3nt: TGTGCCAGTAGTACTCAAGCAGGGCCCACAGATACGCAGTATTTT
CDR3aa: CASSTQAGPTDTQYF
j_gene: TRBJ2-3
v_gene: TRBV19
abundance: .
d_gene: .

CDR3nt: TGTGCCAGCAGCGTCCGCTCGGGGAACACCTACGAGCAGTACTTC
CDR3aa: CASSVRSGNTYEQYF
j_gene: TRBJ2-7
v_gene: TRBV9
abundance: .
d_gene: .

CDR3nt: TGTGCCAGCAGCCCCTCCCCCCTAGGGGGCGGTGAGCAGTACTTC
CDR3aa: CASSPSPLGGGEQYF
j_gene: TRBJ2-7
v_gene: TRBV7-9
abundance: few
d_gene: TRBD1

CDR3nt: TGTGCCAGCAGTGAACTCGGGACATCCGGGCAGCCCCAGCATTTT
CDR3aa: CASSELGTSGQPQHF
j_gene: TRBJ1-5
v_gene: TRBV6-1
abundance: .
d_gene: .

CDR3nt: TGTGCCAGCTCACCGACGCGACTAGCGGGCTCCTACAATGAGCAGTTCTTC
CDR3aa: CASSPTRLAGSYNEQFF
j_gene: TRBJ2-1
v_gene: TRBV18
abundance: .
d_gene: TRBD2

CDR3nt: TGTGCCAGCAGCTTATTCAGGTTCCCCCCTTACGAGCAGTACTTC
CDR3aa: CASSLFRFPPYEQYF
j_gene: TRBJ2-7
v_gene: TRBV11-2
abundance: .
d_gene: .

CDR3nt: TGTGCCTGGAGTACCCCCTGGACAGCCTTAGGCCCGTTCTTC
CDR3aa: CAWSTPWTALGPFF
j_gene: TRBJ2-1
v_gene: TRBV30
abundance: once
d_gene: .

CDR3nt: TGTGCCAGCAGTGTGGCGGCCGGGAGTGACAATGAGCAGTTCTTC
CDR3aa: CASSVAAGSDNEQFF
j_gene: TRBJ2-1
v_gene: TRBV6-4
abundance: .
d_gene: .

CDR3nt: TGTGCCAGCAGCTTAGCGTCTAGGACAATTGAAGCTTTCTTT
CDR3aa: CASSLASRTIEAFF
j_gene: TRBJ1-1
v_gene: TRBV7-9
abundance: once
d_gene: .

CDR3nt: TGTGCCAGCAGTCCGCGGGGGGGCTATTGGTATGGCTACACCTTC
CDR3aa: CASSPRGGYWYGYTF
j_gene: TRBJ1-2
v_gene: TRBV28
abundance: .
d_gene: .

CDR3nt: TGCAGCGTTGGGGGTGGGGATGTGACGGGAGGGCCGGATGAGCAGTTCTTC
CDR3aa: CSVGGGDVTGGPDEQFF
j_gene: TRBJ2-1
v_gene: TRBV29-1
abundance: .
d_gene: TRBD2

CDR3nt: TGCAGCGTTGGTCGCACCTACGAGCAGTACTTC
CDR3aa: CSVGRTYEQYF
j_gene: TRBJ2-7
v_gene: TRBV29-1
abundance: .
d_gene: .

CDR3nt: TGCGCCAGCAGCCACATAATCCGGGACAGGGGGCTAGCTGGGGGCTACACCTTC
CDR3aa: CASSHIIRDRGLAGGYTF
j_gene: TRBJ1-2
v_gene: TRBV4-1
abundance: .
d_gene: TRBD1

CDR3nt: TGTGCCTGGAGTGTAGGTAGCGGCCTGGGAGAGACCCAGTACTTC
CDR3aa: CAWSVGSGLGETQYF
j_gene: TRBJ2-5
v_gene: TRBV30
abundance: .
d_gene: .

CDR3nt: TGTGCCAGCAGGGGAGGCGGGATCGGGCACGAGCAGTACTTC
CDR3aa: CASRGGGIGHEQYF
j_gene: TRBJ2-7
v_gene: TRBV28
abundance: .
d_gene: .

CDR3nt: TGTGCCAGCAGTTTATATAAGGAAAAACTGTTTTTT
CDR3aa: CASSLYKEKLFF
j_gene: TRBJ1-4
v_gene: TRBV28
abundance: .
d_gene: .

CDR3nt: TGTGCCAGCAGCGTAGAAGGTAGCGCGATGTACAATGAGCAGTTCTTC
CDR3aa: CASSVEGSAMYNEQFF
j_gene: TRBJ2-1
v_gene: TRBV9
abundance: .
d_gene: .

CDR3nt: TGTGCCAGCAGCGTTATGGGACTAGCGGAAGAGACCCAGTACTTC
CDR3aa: CASSVMGLAEETQYF
j_gene: TRBJ2-5
v_gene: TRBV9
abundance: .
d_gene: TRBD2

CDR3nt: TGTGCCAGCAGCGAGACATCGAACACTGAAGCTTTCTTT
CDR3aa: CASSETSNTEAFF
j_gene: TRBJ1-1
v_gene: TRBV9
abundance: few
d_gene: .

CDR3nt: TGTGCCAGCAGCCAAGATGCAGGTCGGCCCCAGCATTTT
CDR3aa: CASSQDAGRPQHF
j_gene: TRBJ1-5
v_gene: TRBV14
abundance: .
d_gene: .

CDR3nt: TGTGCCAGCAGTCCCCGGGGACAAACGAACACCGGGGAGCTGTTTTTT
CDR3aa: CASSPRGQTNTGELFF
j_gene: TRBJ2-2
v_gene: TRBV2
abundance: .
d_gene: .

CDR3nt: TGTGCCAGCAGCCCCGGGACAGGGGGCACTGAAGCTTTCTTT
CDR3aa: CASSPGTGGTEAFF
j_gene: TRBJ1-1
v_gene: TRBV6-2/TRBV6-3
abundance: .
d_gene: TRBD1

CDR3nt: TGTGCCAGTACCCGAGGTCCCTACGTAGCCAAAAACATTCAGTACTTC
CDR3aa: CASTRGPYVAKNIQYF
j_gene: TRBJ2-4
v_gene: TRBV19
abundance: .
d_gene: .

CDR3nt: TGTGCCAGCTCACTTGCACAGGGGCTCACTGAAGCTTTCTTT
CDR3aa: CASSLAQGLTEAFF
j_gene: TRBJ1-1
v_gene: TRBV18
abundance: .
d_gene: TRBD1

CDR3nt: TGTGCCAGCAGCTTAGCGTATAGCGGGAGCTCCTACAATGAGCAGTTCTTC
CDR3aa: CASSLAYSGSSYNEQFF
j_gene: TRBJ2-1
v_gene: TRBV7-2
abundance: .
d_gene: TRBD2

CDR3nt: TGTGCCTGGAGTGTATATCGAACAGGGGGCTATGTAAATTCACCCCTCCACTTT
CDR3aa: CAWSVYRTGGYVNSPLHF
j_gene: TRBJ1-6
v_gene: TRBV30
abundance: .
d_gene: TRBD1

CDR3nt: TGCGCCAGCTGCCGGGACAGAGCCTACGAGCAGTACTTC
CDR3aa: CASCRDRAYEQYF
j_gene: TRBJ2-7
v_gene: TRBV10-2
abundance: .
d_gene: TRBD1

CDR3nt: TGTGCCAGCAGCAGCGTAAAGGGACACAAGTATGGCTACACCTTC
CDR3aa: CASSSVKGHKYGYTF
j_gene: TRBJ1-2
v_gene: TRBV21-1
abundance: .
d_gene: .

CDR3nt: TGTGCCACCAGTGATTTTATAAGGAGGAAAGGGACCGGGGAGCTGTTTTTT
CDR3aa: CATSDFIRRKGTGELFF
j_gene: TRBJ2-2
v_gene: TRBV24-1
abundance: .
d_gene: .

CDR3nt: TGCGCCAGCAGCTTCGTGGAGCAGGGTGGCTACACCTTC
CDR3aa: CASSFVEQGGYTF
j_gene: TRBJ1-2
v_gene: TRBV5-1
abundance: .
d_gene: .

CDR3nt: TGTGCCAGCAGTAAACGAAGCCCCGGGTCGGTTCCTGAAAAACTGTTTTTT
CDR3aa: CASSKRSPGSVPEKLFF
j_gene: TRBJ1-4
v_gene: TRBV11-2
abundance: .
d_gene: .

CDR3nt: TGTGCCAGCAGTTTAGCCCAATTCACTGGGGAGCTGTTTTTT
CDR3aa: CASSLAQFTGELFF
j_gene: TRBJ2-2
v_gene: TRBV28
abundance: .
d_gene: .

CDR3nt: TGTGCCAGCAGCTTAGAGAGGGATCAGCCCCAGCATTTT
CDR3aa: CASSLERDQPQHF
j_gene: TRBJ1-5
v_gene: TRBV7-2
abundance: .
d_gene: .

CDR3nt: TGTGCCAGCTCGGGCAGCCGCTCCTACGAGCAGTACTTC
CDR3aa: CASSGSRSYEQYF
j_gene: TRBJ2-7
v_gene: TRBV27
abundance: .
d_gene: .

CDR3nt: TGTGCCTCGACCCTAGCGGGAGACGGGGAGACCCAGTACTTC
CDR3aa: CASTLAGDGETQYF
j_gene: TRBJ2-5
v_gene: TRBV30
abundance: .
d_gene: TRBD2

CDR3nt: TGTGCCAGCAGTCTCCGGGACCCAAACATTCAGTACTTC
CDR3aa: CASSLRDPNIQYF
j_gene: TRBJ2-4
v_gene: TRBV27
abundance: .
d_gene: .

CDR3nt: TGTGCCATTTCTCCTAGCGGTCCCAGCTCCTACAATGAGCAGTTCTTC
CDR3aa: CAISPSGPSSYNEQFF
j_gene: TRBJ2-1
v_gene: TRBV10-3
abundance: .
d_gene: TRBD2